The 15 T cell receptor beta chains reported below all come from one sample, sequenced in a study of blood T cell repertoires in COVID-19. Sequencing was performed with immunoSEQ multiplex PCR; in TCRdb, only in-frame clones are kept and a portion is missing. The sample lists some 270,000 clones; about nine tenths were seen once. Sequenced material: PBMCs or T cells enriched from blood (not recorded which). The receptors derive from a woman aged 35 to 49 who had recovered from COVID-19.

The gene calls are TRBV7-2 and TRBJ1-2; D perhaps matches TRBD1 (6 bases). The V gene's germline CDR1 is SGHTA and CDR2 FQGNSA. The CDR3 contains 15 residues. The V end was cut by 4 bases, the J end by 4 bases, with 16 bases between. The CDR3 DNA follows: TGTGCCAGCAGCTCCGGACAGCCAAGAAGCTATGGCTACACCTTC. This translates into CASSSGQPRSYGYTF.

The chain couples TRBV9 to TRBJ1-6; 7 bases fit TRBD1. V was clipped by 4 bases and J by 6 bases; unmatched bases: 10. The CDR3 runs 16 residues. Germline V gene sequence: CDR1 SGDLS, CDR2 YYNGEE. The DNA for the CDR3 is TGTGCCAGCAGCCTCAGCCCAGGGGACAGTAATTCACCCCTCCACTTT. As protein: CASSLSPGDSNSPLHF.

The chain couples TRBV6-5 to TRBJ1-1, with TRBD1 matching 9 bases. The CDR3 sequence is 14 residues long. Losses at the gene ends were 5 bases for V and 5 bases for J; bases not matched to a gene: 6. Germline V CDR1 and CDR2: MNHEY, SVGAGI. The DNA for the CDR3 is TGTGCCAGCAGTCGGACAGGGGCAAAAACTGAAGCTTTCTTT. As protein: CASSRTGAKTEAFF.

The V call is TRBV14, the J call TRBJ1-2, with D perhaps matching TRBD1 (6 bases). The V and J ends lost 1 base and 3 bases respectively, with 15 bases between them. CDR3 length equals 16 residues. Per germline, CDR1 SGHDN and CDR2 FVKESK. Here the CDR3 reads CASSQVLGGGDYGYTF. CDR3 nucleotides: TGTGCCAGCAGCCAAGTGCTCGGGGGGGGCGACTATGGCTACACCTTC.

The chain couples TRBV5-6 to TRBJ2-3; tentatively, D is TRBD2 (6 bases). V lost 4 bases, J lost 3 bases, and 12 bases lay in between. Germline loops: CDR1 SGHDT, CDR2 YYEEEE. The CDR3 sequence is 14 residues long. The CDR3: CASSGLSGTDTQYF. CDR3 coding DNA: TGTGCCAGCAGCGGGCTAAGCGGGACAGATACGCAGTATTTT.

This clone has just one count. This rearrangement joins TRBV2 to TRBJ2-1; 9 bases match TRBD1. After removal of 6 bases from V and 9 bases from J, the junction contained 15 bases not matched to a gene. The CDR3 contains 16 residues. Germline CDR1 and CDR2: SNHLY and FYNNEI. CDR3 nucleotides: TGTGCCAGCAGCGCCGTTTGGGACAGGGTTAACGGTGAGCAGTTCTTC. Encoded protein: CASSAVWDRVNGEQFF.

The chain joins TRBV6-5 to TRBJ2-4, with 8 bases fitting TRBD1. CDR3 length equals 14 residues. The ends lost 2 bases at V and 7 bases at J; junction bases unmatched: 4. Germline assignment: CDR1 MNHEY and CDR2 SVGAGI. The CDR3 sequence is CASSYTGGTNIQYF. The DNA of the CDR3 is TGTGCCAGCAGTTACACAGGGGGTACGAACATTCAGTACTTC.

V and J are TRBV3-1 (or the pseudogene TRBV3-2) and TRBJ1-1; 8 bases are a match to TRBD1. The CDR3 has 15 amino acids. The J segment lost 5 bases and the V segment lost 2 bases, leaving 7 bases of the junction unmatched. Germline CDR1 LGHDT, CDR2 YNNKEL (reference sequence). The CDR3 is CASSQSTGALTEAFF. The CDR3 DNA reads TGTGCCAGCAGCCAATCGACAGGGGCGTTAACTGAAGCTTTCTTT.

The rearrangement links TRBV5-8 to TRBJ1-5; D gene uncertain. V shed 4 bases and J shed 4 bases, with 6 bases lying between them. Germline assignment: CDR1 SGHTS and CDR2 YDEGEE. The CDR3 is 12 amino acids. CDR3 nucleotide sequence: TGTGCCAGCAGCCCCTATAATCAGCCCCAGCATTTT. Translation: CASSPYNQPQHF. Using reference TRBV5-8 and TRBJ1-5 for the parts outside the CDR3, the full variable domain is EAGVTQSPTHLIKTRGQQATLRCSPISGHTSVYWYQQALGLGLQFLLWYDEGEERNRGNFPPRFSGRQFPNYSSELNVNALELEDSALYLCASSPYNQPQHFGDGTRLSIL.

The J gene is TRBJ2-5, the V gene TRBV5-1; 11 bases are shared with TRBD1. CDR1 is SGHRS and CDR2 is YFSETQ in the germline V gene. V trimming: 4 bases; J trimming: 4 bases; junction bases outside the gene matches: 3. The CDR3 runs 14 residues. CDR3 sequence reads: CASSRGQGAETQYF. The CDR3 bases are TGCGCCAGCAGCCGTGGACAGGGGGCAGAGACCCAGTACTTC.

The J gene is TRBJ1-5, the V gene TRBV21-1; the table calls TRBD1, which could not be checked here. TRBV21-1 is given as a pseudogene. The CDR3 length is 18 residues. In nucleotides, the CDR3 is TGTGCCAGCAGCAAATCCGCCTTCAGGGGGAAGACCAATCAGCCCCAGCATTTT. This codes for CASSKSAFRGKTNQPQHF.

The chain has TRBV11-2 and TRBJ2-7; D possibly corresponds to TRBD2 (6 bases). The CDR3 is 17 residues long. Germline values: CDR1 SGHAT, CDR2 FQNNGV. V lost 0 bases to trimming and J lost 5 bases, with 20 bases between them. CDR3 sequence: CASSLELGRGVFHEQYF. The CDR3 nucleotides are TGTGCCAGCAGCTTAGAGTTGGGGCGGGGCGTTTTCCACGAGCAGTACTTC.

This rearrangement joins TRBV19 to TRBJ1-5, with TRBD1 identical over 9 bases. The germline CDR1 and CDR2 sequences are LNHDA and SQIVND (reference sequence). The CDR3 sequence is 16 residues long. The junction had 13 bases not matched to a gene; V was cut back by 6 bases and J by 7 bases. CDR3 sequence: CASRDLGQGFLQPQHF. The CDR3 coding sequence is TGTGCCAGTAGGGACCTGGGACAGGGATTTTTACAGCCCCAGCATTTT.

In DNA, the CDR3 is TGTGCCAGCAGCTTTCGACTAGCGGGGGCAGATACGCAGTATTTT. It yields the protein CASSFRLAGADTQYF. The V and J genes are TRBV11-2 and TRBJ2-3; TRBD2 aligns across 12 bases. V gave up 3 bases and J gave up 4 bases; unmatched junction bases: 2. The CDR3 runs to 15 residues. The V gene's germline CDR1 is SGHAT and CDR2 FQNNGV.

The gene calls are TRBV7-3 and TRBJ1-1; D possibly corresponds to TRBD1 (5 bases). There are 13 residues in the CDR3. With 2 bases removed from V and 3 bases from J, the gap between germline ends came to 7 bases. The germline V gene has CDR1 SGHTA and CDR2 FQGTGA. The CDR3 DNA is TGTGCCAGCAGCTTACAGGGTTACACTGAAGCTTTCTTT. This sequence encodes CASSLQGYTEAFF. Complete variable domain (other parts from reference TRBV7-3 and TRBJ1-1): GAGVSQTPSNKVTEKGKYVELRCDPISGHTALYWYRQSLGQGPEFLIYFQGTGAADDSGLPNDRFFAVRPEGSVSTLKIQRTERGDSAVYLCASSLQGYTEAFFGQGTRLTVV.